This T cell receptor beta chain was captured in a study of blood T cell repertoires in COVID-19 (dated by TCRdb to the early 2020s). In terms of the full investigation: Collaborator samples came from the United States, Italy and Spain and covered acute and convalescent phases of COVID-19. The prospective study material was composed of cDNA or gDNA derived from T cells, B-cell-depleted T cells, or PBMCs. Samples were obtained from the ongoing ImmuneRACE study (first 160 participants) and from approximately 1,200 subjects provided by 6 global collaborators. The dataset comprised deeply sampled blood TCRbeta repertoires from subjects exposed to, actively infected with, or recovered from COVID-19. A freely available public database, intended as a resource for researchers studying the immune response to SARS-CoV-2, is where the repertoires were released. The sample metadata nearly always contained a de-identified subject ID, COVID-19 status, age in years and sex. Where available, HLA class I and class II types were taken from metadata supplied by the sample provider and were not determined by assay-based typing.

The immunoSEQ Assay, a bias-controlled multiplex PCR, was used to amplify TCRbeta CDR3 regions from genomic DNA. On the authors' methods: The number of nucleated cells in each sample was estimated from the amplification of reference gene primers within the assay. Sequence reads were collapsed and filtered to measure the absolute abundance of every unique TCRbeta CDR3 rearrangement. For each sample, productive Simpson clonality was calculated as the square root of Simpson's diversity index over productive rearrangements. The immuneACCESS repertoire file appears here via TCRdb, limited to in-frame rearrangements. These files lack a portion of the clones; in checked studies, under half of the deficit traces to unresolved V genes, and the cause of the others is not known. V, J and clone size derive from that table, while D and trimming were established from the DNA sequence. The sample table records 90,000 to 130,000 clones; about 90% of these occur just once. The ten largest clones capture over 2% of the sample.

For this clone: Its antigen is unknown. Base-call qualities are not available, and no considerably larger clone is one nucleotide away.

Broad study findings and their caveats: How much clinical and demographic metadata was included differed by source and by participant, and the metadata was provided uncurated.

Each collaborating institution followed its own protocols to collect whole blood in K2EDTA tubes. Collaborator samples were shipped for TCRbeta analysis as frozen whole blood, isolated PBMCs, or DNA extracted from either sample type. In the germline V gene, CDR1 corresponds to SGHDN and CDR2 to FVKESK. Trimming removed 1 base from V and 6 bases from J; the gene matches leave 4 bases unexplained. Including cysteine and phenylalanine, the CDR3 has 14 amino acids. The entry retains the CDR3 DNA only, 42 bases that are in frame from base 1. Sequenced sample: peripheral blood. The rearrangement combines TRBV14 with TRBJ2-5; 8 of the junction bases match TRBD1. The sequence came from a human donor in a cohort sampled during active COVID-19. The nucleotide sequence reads TGTGCCAGCAGCCAAGGAGACAGGGGAAAGACCCAGTACTTC. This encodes CASSQGDRGKTQYF.